Reported below is one TCR beta chain. Antigen unknown. The TCRbeta library was prepared with unique molecular identifiers. TCRdb analysed the PCR reads with MiXCR anew, one entry per CDR3 protein. The sample has under 400,000 distinct CDR3 sequences; around 20% are singletons. This sample was included in a study of T-cell reconstitution after alpha-beta-depleted transplantation in children. General study findings and limits: Once a year had passed after transplant, T-cell counts and diversity came mostly from newly produced T cells. Several hundred expanded graft clones reportedly supplied alpha-beta T cells about two months after transplant. The origin of high day-60 TCRbeta diversity in some patients lay in surviving recipient T cells and thymic progenitors.

The V end lost 5 bases, the J end lost 9 bases, and 17 bases lay between the germline ends. This CDR3 region has 15 residues. The V gene's germline CDR1 is MNHNS and CDR2 SASEGT. This specimen was PBMCs, mostly from graft donor cells, taken 180 days after TCRalphabeta/CD19-depleted stem cell transplant. This TCR was sampled from a male patient between 10 and 17 years old who had a stem cell transplant for acute lymphoblastic leukemia, so the T cells may come from the graft donor. This chain links TRBV6-1 with TRBJ2-6; the D is unclear. This CDR3 is CASSTYSAFGNVLTF. In DNA form, the CDR3 reads TGTGCCAGCAGTACATACAGTGCTTTTGGCAACGTCCTGACTTTC.